A single sample gave rise to the 14 T cell receptor beta chains below, sequenced in a study of blood T cells in healthy people across ages. Primers used in a second PCR of about 7 to 12 cycles were a sample-barcoded 5' primer and a J-beta primer mix. TCRdb reprocessed the 5' RACE reads with MiXCR, giving one entry per CDR3 protein. In the table there are about 630,000 distinct CDR3 sequences, under 25% of which are singletons. The sequenced material came from blood. These receptors came from a man aged 65 to 85 in good health.

The genes are TRBV6-5 and TRBJ1-1, with no clear D. CDR1 MNHEY and CDR2 SVGAGI come from the germline V gene. The CDR3 consists of 17 residues. V lost 4 bases and J 1 base, leaving 19 bases between the germline ends. The CDR3 reads CASSSKSFGVGNTEAFF. The CDR3 nucleotides are TGTGCCAGCAGTTCCAAATCCTTCGGGGTCGGGAACACTGAAGCTTTCTTT.

This clonotype was counted ten times or more. The V call is TRBV5-1, the J call TRBJ2-7; 9 nucleotides line up with TRBD2. Unmatched junction bases numbered 9, after V lost 5 bases and J lost 3 bases. This CDR3 has 15 residues. The germline V gene encodes CDR1 SGHRS and CDR2 YFSETQ. The CDR3 DNA sequence: TGCGCCAGCAGTTTTAGCGGGAGAACGGGCTACGAGCAGTACTTC. Encoded protein: CASSFSGRTGYEQYF.

At least ten counts were recorded for this clonotype. The chain has TRBV7-3 and TRBJ2-3; 10 bases are a match to TRBD2. The V segment lost 2 bases and the J segment 6 bases; nucleotides outside the gene matches: 5. The CDR3 spans 15 residues. Germline lookup yields CDR1 SGHTA and CDR2 FQGTGA. The CDR3 DNA follows: TGTGCCAGCAGCTTACTAGCGGGAGTGGCGGATACGCAGTATTTT. Encoded protein: CASSLLAGVADTQYF.

This clonotype has a handful of counts. This sequence joins TRBV5-1 and TRBJ2-1; 9 bases fit TRBD1. Germline loops: CDR1 SGHRS, CDR2 YFSETQ. J lost 6 bases, V lost 0 bases, and 4 bases had no gene match. CDR3 length: 15 residues. CDR3 sequence reads: CASSLAWTGVNEQFF. CDR3 sequence (DNA): TGCGCCAGCAGCTTGGCCTGGACAGGGGTCAATGAGCAGTTCTTC. The whole variable domain, remainder taken from reference TRBV5-1 and TRBJ2-1, is KAGVTQTPRYLIKTRGQQVTLSCSPISGHRSVSWYQQTPGQGLQFLFEYFSETQRNKGNFPGRFSGRQFSNSRSEMNVSTLELGDSALYLCASSLAWTGVNEQFFGPGTRLTVL.

This chain's CDR3 is CASSLGQGHEGETQYF. DNA for the CDR3: TGTGCCAGCAGTTTAGGACAGGGGCACGAGGGCGAGACCCAGTACTTC. The J gene is TRBJ2-5, the V gene TRBV12-3 or TRBV12-4; 8 bases line up with TRBD1. CDR3 length equals 16 residues. J was trimmed by 5 bases and V by 1 base; bases with no gene match: 9.

This clonotype has more than one count but fewer than ten. The gene calls are TRBV12-3 or TRBV12-4 and TRBJ1-3, with a possible D match to TRBD1 (5 bases). This CDR3 comprises 13 residues. V was cut by 5 bases and J by 4 bases, with 9 bases left in between. CDR3 residues: CASSLNRGNTIYF. CDR3 bases: TGTGCCAGCAGTCTAAACAGGGGAAACACCATATATTTT.

In this sample, this clonotype turned up once. This sequence joins TRBV28 and TRBJ2-7; TRBD1 matches 10 bases. The DNA matches TRBJ2-1 better at its end, which makes the J call doubtful. Germline V lookup: CDR1 MDHEN, CDR2 SYDVKM. CDR3 length: 15 amino acids. CDR3 DNA: TGTGCCAGCAGTGTCGGGACAGGGGATCTTAACGAGCAGTTCTTC. Translation: CASSVGTGDLNEQFF.

A few counts support this clonotype. The chain links TRBV5-4 to TRBJ2-5, with D perhaps being TRBD1 or TRBD2 (5 bases each). CDR3 size: 15 residues. V was trimmed by 4 bases and J by 1 base, leaving 14 bases between them. Germline CDR1 and CDR2: SGHNT and YYREEE (reference sequence). CDR3 in DNA: TGTGCCAGCAGCACCGGGACGGGCCCCCAAGAGACCCAGTACTTC. Translation gives CASSTGTGPQETQYF.

The chain has TRBV20-1 and TRBJ2-4, with no clear D. The CDR3 has 13 amino acids. Germline lookup yields CDR1 DFQATT and CDR2 SNEGSKA (reference sequence). V lost 0 bases to trimming and J lost 4 bases, with 7 bases between them. CDR3 coding DNA: TGCAGTGCTAGAGATTCGGCAAAAAACATTCAGTACTTC. It codes for CSARDSAKNIQYF.

V usage is TRBV20-1 and J usage is TRBJ1-6; the match to TRBD1 covers 9 bases. Germline CDR1 DFQATT, CDR2 SNEGSKA (reference sequence). After removal of 2 bases from V and 5 bases from J, the junction contained 4 bases not matched to a gene. The CDR3 runs 15 residues. Here the CDR3 DNA reads TGCAGTGCTAGACCCGACAGGGGGGATAATTCACCCCTCCACTTT. It yields the protein CSARPDRGDNSPLHF.

This clonotype was picked up a small number of times. The V and J genes are TRBV5-1 and TRBJ2-7; 8 bases align to TRBD2. This CDR3 is built from 16 residues. V dropped 0 bases and J dropped 0; count of bases not matched to a gene: 5. The germline V gene has CDR1 SGHRS and CDR2 YFSETQ. In DNA form, the CDR3 reads TGCGCCAGCAGCTTGGTTAGCGGGGTTAGCTCCTACGAGCAGTACTTC. The encoded protein is CASSLVSGVSSYEQYF.

The chain has TRBV6-6 and TRBJ2-1; 10 nucleotides match TRBD1. Germline lookup yields CDR1 MNHNY and CDR2 SVGAGI (reference sequence). The CDR3 has 15 amino acids. The ends lost 4 bases at V and 6 bases at J; junction bases unmatched: 6. CDR3 amino acids: CASSSGTGVGNEQFF. The CDR3, as DNA: TGTGCCAGCAGTTCCGGGACAGGGGTCGGCAATGAGCAGTTCTTC.

This clonotype was recorded at least ten times. The chain recombines TRBV7-3 with TRBJ2-5; D unresolved. The germline V gene has CDR1 SGHTA and CDR2 FQGTGA. This CDR3 region has 13 residues. V was cut by 2 bases and J by 3 bases, with 7 bases left in between. The CDR3 reads CASSLSTEETQYF. CDR3 in DNA: TGTGCCAGCAGCTTATCTACTGAAGAGACCCAGTACTTC.

This clonotype was found a few times. The chain is built from TRBV3-1 and TRBJ2-5; D perhaps matches TRBD1 (5 bases). Germline lookup yields CDR1 LGHDT and CDR2 YNNKEL (reference sequence). The CDR3 has 14 amino acids. V lost 1 base, J lost 3 bases, and 9 bases lay in between. This CDR3 is CASSQATAEETQYF. The CDR3 DNA sequence: TGTGCCAGCAGCCAAGCGACAGCCGAAGAGACCCAGTACTTC.